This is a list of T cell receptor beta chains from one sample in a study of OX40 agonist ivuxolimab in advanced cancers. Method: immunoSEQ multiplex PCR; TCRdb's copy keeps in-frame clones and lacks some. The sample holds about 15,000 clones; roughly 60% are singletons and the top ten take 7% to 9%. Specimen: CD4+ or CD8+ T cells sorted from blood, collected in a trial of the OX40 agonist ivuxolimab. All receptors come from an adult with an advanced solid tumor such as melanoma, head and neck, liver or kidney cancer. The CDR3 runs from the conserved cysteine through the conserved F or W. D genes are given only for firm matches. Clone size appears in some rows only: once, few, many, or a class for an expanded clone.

CASSPSPGTYNEQFF	TGTGCCAGCAGCCCTTCACCGGGTACCTACAATGAGCAGTTCTTC	NA	TRBV9	TRBJ2-1	once
CASSPLTGLNNQPQHF	TGTGCCAGCAGCCCACTGACAGGGCTTAACAATCAGCCCCAGCATTTT	TRBD1	TRBV27	TRBJ1-5	NA
CASSAPTSGYTDTQYF	TGTGCCAGCAGCGCCCCGACTAGCGGGTACACAGATACGCAGTATTTT	TRBD2	TRBV2	TRBJ2-3	NA
CASSPAGQSSYNEQFF	TGTGCCAGCAGCCCAGCGGGACAGAGCTCCTACAATGAGCAGTTCTTC	NA	TRBV7-9	TRBJ2-1	NA
CSGTGGFYNEQFF	TGCAGCGGGACAGGGGGATTTTACAATGAGCAGTTCTTC	TRBD1	TRBV29-1	TRBJ2-1	once
CASSITTGGYEQYF	TGTGCCAGCAGTATCACGACAGGGGGCTACGAGCAGTACTTC	TRBD1	TRBV27	TRBJ2-7	NA
CAWSPDLSGNTIYF	TGTGCCTGGAGTCCGGATCTCTCTGGAAACACCATATATTTT	NA	TRBV30	TRBJ1-3	NA
CATSRAGLAGADTQYF	TGTGCCACCAGCAGAGCGGGACTAGCGGGAGCAGATACGCAGTATTTT	TRBD2	TRBV15	TRBJ2-3	NA
CASSLDRGGEAFF	TGTGCCAGCAGTCTCGACAGGGGCGGTGAAGCTTTCTTT	TRBD1	TRBV27	TRBJ1-1	NA
CASSRPGQGSYYNEQFF	TGTGCCAGCAGTAGGCCGGGACAGGGTTCCTATTACAATGAGCAGTTCTTC	TRBD1	TRBV2	TRBJ2-1	NA
CASSAGTSAYEQYF	TGCGCCAGCAGCGCTGGGACTTCCGCCTACGAGCAGTACTTC	NA	TRBV5-1	TRBJ2-7	NA
CSAQGGPYEQYF	TGCAGCGCCCAGGGGGGACCCTACGAGCAGTACTTC	NA	TRBV29-1	TRBJ2-7	medium-sized
CASSTNRGSNTEAFF	TGTGCCAGTAGTACCAACAGGGGATCCAACACTGAAGCTTTCTTT	TRBD1	TRBV19	TRBJ1-1	NA
CASSQIAGGDYEQYF	TGCGCCAGCAGCCAAATAGCGGGAGGGGACTACGAGCAGTACTTC	TRBD2	TRBV4-1	TRBJ2-7	once
CASSPRPGTGELFF	TGTGCCAGCAGTCCCCGACCGGGGACCGGGGAGCTGTTTTTT	NA	TRBV27	TRBJ2-2	NA
CASSPDSYNEQFF	TGTGCCAGCAGCCCCGATAGCTACAATGAGCAGTTCTTC	NA	TRBV7-8	TRBJ2-1	NA
CASSLLSVSPSSTDTQYF	TGTGCCAGCAGTTTATTGAGCGTATCCCCCTCTAGCACAGATACGCAGTATTTT	NA	TRBV27	TRBJ2-3	NA
CASSPGTSYEQYF	TGTGCCAGCAGCCCTGGGACTAGCTACGAGCAGTACTTC	TRBD2	TRBV7-9	TRBJ2-7	medium-sized
CTSSQERFLITEAFF	TGCACCAGCAGCCAAGAGAGGTTTCTGATCACTGAAGCTTTCTTT	NA	TRBV1	TRBJ1-1	medium-sized
CASSLGQGRPDTQYF	TGTGCCAGTAGCCTCGGGCAGGGGAGGCCAGATACGCAGTATTTT	NA	TRBV27	TRBJ2-3	NA
CASSLMGNPPGSPLHF	TGTGCCAGCAGCTTAATGGGAAATCCCCCCGGCTCACCCCTCCACTTT	NA	TRBV7-8	TRBJ1-6	NA
CASSVGGGTGELFF	TGTGCCAGCAGCGTAGGTGGGGGAACCGGGGAGCTGTTTTTT	NA	TRBV9	TRBJ2-2	few
CSVVLGTGPYEQYF	TGCAGCGTTGTACTTGGGACAGGGCCCTACGAGCAGTACTTC	TRBD1	TRBV29-1	TRBJ2-7	NA
CSVRQGGPYEQYF	TGCAGCGTGAGACAGGGTGGCCCCTACGAGCAGTACTTC	TRBD1	TRBV29-1	TRBJ2-7	NA
CASSINWEEAFF	TGTGCCAGCAGTATCAATTGGGAGGAAGCTTTCTTT	NA	TRBV7-9	TRBJ1-1	NA
CASRGTLYYEQYF	TGTGCCAGCAGGGGGACTCTCTACTACGAGCAGTACTTC	NA	TRBV13	TRBJ2-7	NA
CASTSNELRNTIYF	TGTGCCAGCACCTCAAACGAGCTTCGAAACACCATATATTTT	NA	TRBV6-1	TRBJ1-3	medium-sized
CAWSVSFSYEQYF	TGTGCCTGGAGTGTATCTTTCTCCTACGAGCAGTACTTC	NA	TRBV30	TRBJ2-7	NA
CASLADRGLNQPQHF	TGTGCCAGCCTAGCGGACAGGGGGCTTAATCAGCCCCAGCATTTT	TRBD1	TRBV19	TRBJ1-5	NA
CASSRSANEQFF	TGTGCCAGCAGTCGCTCAGCCAATGAGCAGTTCTTC	NA	TRBV28	TRBJ2-1	NA
CASSTLGYNEQFF	TGCGCCAGCAGCACGCTGGGGTACAATGAGCAGTTCTTC	NA	TRBV5-1	TRBJ2-1	few
CASTFGGFYSNQPQHF	TGTGCCAGTACCTTTGGAGGGTTCTATAGCAATCAGCCCCAGCATTTT	NA	TRBV19	TRBJ1-5	NA
CSVGEGALDSPYIQYF	TGCAGCGTTGGGGAGGGGGCTTTGGACAGTCCTTACATTCAGTACTTC	NA	TRBV29-1	TRBJ2-4	few
CASSRTTIVSYNEQFF	TGTGCCAGCAGTAGAACGACTATCGTCTCCTACAATGAGCAGTTCTTC	NA	TRBV2	TRBJ2-1	NA
CASSLEGYSNQPQHF	TGTGCCAGCAGCTTGGAGGGTTATAGCAATCAGCCCCAGCATTTT	NA	TRBV11-2	TRBJ1-5	NA
CASRLLGAYEQYF	TGTGCCAGCAGACTCCTGGGGGCCTACGAGCAGTACTTC	NA	TRBV28	TRBJ2-7	NA
CAWSVLGWEQYF	TGTGCCTGGAGTGTACTAGGGTGGGAGCAGTACTTC	NA	TRBV30	TRBJ2-7	NA
CASSSTVMNTGELFF	TGTGCCAGCAGCTCGACAGTGATGAACACCGGGGAGCTGTTTTTT	NA	TRBV5-8	TRBJ2-2	NA
CASYRGGASPLHF	TGTGCCAGTTACAGAGGGGGCGCGTCACCCCTCCACTTT	TRBD1	TRBV7-9	TRBJ1-6	NA
CASSRLAGGLGTGELFF	TGTGCCAGCAGTCGACTAGCGGGGGGGCTAGGCACCGGGGAGCTGTTTTTT	TRBD2	TRBV2	TRBJ2-2	NA
CASGSGTKNIQYF	TGTGCCAGCGGGAGCGGGACCAAAAACATTCAGTACTTC	TRBD2	TRBV9	TRBJ2-4	NA
CASRPGTEAFF	TGTGCCAGCAGGCCTGGCACTGAAGCTTTCTTT	NA	TRBV6-6	TRBJ1-1	few
CASSPSTGIYGYTF	TGTGCCAGCAGCCCATCGACAGGAATCTATGGCTACACCTTC	NA	TRBV7-9	TRBJ1-2	once
CASSKGQGWNGYTF	TGTGCCAGCAGCAAAGGACAGGGGTGGAATGGCTACACCTTC	TRBD1	TRBV5-6	TRBJ1-2	NA
CASSEPRSRARDGYTF	TGTGCCAGCAGTGAACCCCGGAGCCGGGCCCGCGATGGCTACACCTTC	NA	TRBV6-1	TRBJ1-2	once
CASSQDLAGAPGFF	TGCGCCAGCAGCCAAGACCTAGCGGGGGCTCCGGGGTTCTTC	TRBD2	TRBV4-3	TRBJ2-1	NA
CASSQGDLYQETQYF	TGCGCCAGCAGCCAAGGGGATTTGTACCAAGAGACCCAGTACTTC	NA	TRBV4-3	TRBJ2-5	few
CASSKSDLYQETQYF	TGTGCCAGCAGCAAATCGGACCTCTACCAAGAGACCCAGTACTTC	NA	TRBV21-1	TRBJ2-5	NA
CASSYGLVETQYF	TGTGCCAGCAGTTACGGACTAGTAGAGACCCAGTACTTC	TRBD2	TRBV6-5	TRBJ2-5	NA
CASSAQLAGLQETQYF	TGTGCCAGTAGTGCCCAACTAGCGGGATTACAAGAGACCCAGTACTTC	TRBD2	TRBV19	TRBJ2-5	few
CASSVGHFSNQPQHF	TGTGCCAGTAGCGTCGGACATTTTAGCAATCAGCCCCAGCATTTT	NA	TRBV19	TRBJ1-5	NA
CASSLDDNQETQYF	TGTGCCAGCAGCTTAGATGATAACCAAGAGACCCAGTACTTC	NA	TRBV11-2	TRBJ2-5	NA